This passage covers 15 T cell receptor beta chains from one sample sequenced in a study of CD8+CD57+ T cells in acquired aplastic anemia. By flow cytometry, patients selected for sequencing had shown an expansion of CD8+CD57+ cells. Both TCR beta VDJ combination and CDR3 sequence profiling were carried out. Genomic DNA was the template for this profiling. One entry per CDR3 protein, called by TCRdb with MiXCR from the reads. The sample yields under 200,000 distinct CDR3 sequences, about 45% seen once. The sequenced material came from sorted CD4+, CD8+, or CD8+CD57+ T cells (not recorded which) from PBMCs. These receptors originate from a human donor with aplastic anemia.

There are many counts of this clonotype. The chain recombines TRBV5-8 with TRBJ2-5; 8 bases are shared with TRBD1. Germline loops: CDR1 SGHTS, CDR2 YDEGEE. Trimming took 0 bases from V and 4 from J; bases not matched to a gene: 5. The CDR3 extends over 15 amino acids. The CDR3 coding sequence is TGTGCCAGCAGCTTGGGACAGGGGCGAGTAGAGACCCAGTACTTC. Its protein is CASSLGQGRVETQYF.

V is TRBV20-1 and J is TRBJ2-5; the D gene is possibly TRBD2 (5 bases). Germline lookup yields CDR1 DFQATT and CDR2 SNEGSKA (reference sequence). V dropped 3 bases and J dropped 5 bases, with 10 bases sitting between them. The CDR3 has 12 residues. CDR3 sequence reads: CSASPGTETQYF. The CDR3 region has the DNA TGCAGTGCTAGTCCGGGAACGGAGACCCAGTACTTC.

This clonotype was counted many times. The genes are TRBV10-3 and TRBJ2-1; 10 bases map to TRBD2. J gave up 9 bases and V 4 bases, and 9 bases lay outside the gene matches. This CDR3 has 15 residues. Germline-derived CDR1 and CDR2 are ENHRY and SYGVKD. DNA of the CDR3: TGTGCCATCAGTGCTTCTAGCGGGAGCGCCGGTGAGCAGTTCTTC. This translates into CAISASSGSAGEQFF.

This clonotype was seen ten or more times. The genes are TRBV12-3 or TRBV12-4 and TRBJ2-5; TRBD1 or TRBD2 may be the D gene (5 bases each). The V end lost 2 bases, the J end lost 9 bases, and 7 bases lay between the germline ends. CDR3 length: 11 residues. The CDR3 DNA sequence: TGTGCCAGCAGTTTATCGGGGCCCCAGTACTTC. It yields the protein CASSLSGPQYF.

This clonotype was picked up many times. J is TRBJ2-5 and V is TRBV9; D perhaps matches TRBD2 (6 bases). From germline, CDR1 is SGDLS and CDR2 YYNGEE. The germline V and J ends were trimmed by 4 bases and 3 bases, with 16 bases remaining between them. CDR3 length: 15 residues. CDR3 nucleotides: TGTGCCAGCAGCCCCACCGTTGGCGGGGAAGAGACCCAGTACTTC. It yields the protein CASSPTVGGEETQYF.

With regard to this clonotype: With a much larger clone just one base away, this may be a read error. The gene calls are TRBV27 and TRBJ2-7, with TRBD1 matching 8 bases. The CDR3 runs to 16 residues. Germline assignment: CDR1 MNHEY and CDR2 SMNVEV (reference sequence). V lost 6 bases, J lost 4 bases, and 14 bases stayed unmatched. CDR3 region: CASSHYGQGAPYEQYF. The CDR3 nucleotides read TGTGCCAGCAGCCACTACGGACAGGGCGCTCCTTACGAGCAGTACTTC.

The CDR3 spells CASSPLTGGADTEAFF. DNA of the CDR3: TGTGCCAGCAGCCCCTTGACAGGTGGAGCGGACACTGAAGCTTTCTTT. The V and J genes are TRBV11-2 and TRBJ1-1; perhaps TRBD1 as D (6 bases). Deletions cut 5 bases from V and 3 bases from J, with 19 bases between. Germline V gene sequence: CDR1 SGHAT, CDR2 FQNNGV. The CDR3 has 16 amino acids.

This clonotype has a count of ten or more. This chain joins TRBV11-2 and TRBJ2-7; D may be TRBD1 (6 bases). The germline V and J ends were trimmed by 2 bases and 2 bases, with 10 bases remaining between them. CDR3 size: 14 residues. Germline CDR1 SGHAT, CDR2 FQNNGV. In nucleotides, the CDR3 is TGTGCCAGCAGCTTACCGGGACAACCCTACGAGCAGTACTTC. This codes for CASSLPGQPYEQYF. Full variable domain (outside the CDR3, taken from reference TRBV11-2 and TRBJ2-7): EAGVAQSPRYKIIEKRQSVAFWCNPISGHATLYWYQQILGQGPKLLIQFQNNGVVDDSQLPKDRFSAERLKGVDSTLKIQPAKLEDSAVYLCASSLPGQPYEQYFGPGTRLTVT.

The CDR3 DNA follows: TGTGCCAGCAGCTCCGTCAGCGCCTACGAGCAGTACTTC. This sequence encodes CASSSVSAYEQYF. The gene calls are TRBV7-8 and TRBJ2-7; D uncertain. With 4 bases removed from V and 2 bases from J, the gap between germline ends came to 9 bases. The CDR3 spans 13 residues. In germline, CDR1 is SGHVS, CDR2 FQNEAQ.

In its sample, this clonotype was seen many times. The V call is TRBV6-2 or TRBV6-3, the J call TRBJ2-7, with no clear D. With 6 bases removed from V and 0 bases from J, the gap between germline ends came to 9 bases. The CDR3 length is 13 residues. In germline, CDR1 is MNHEY, CDR2 SVGEGT. DNA of the CDR3: TGTGCCAGCAGGGGCCAAAGCTCCTACGAGCAGTACTTC. It specifies CASRGQSSYEQYF.

This clonotype came up many times. The chain has TRBV4-1 and TRBJ1-2; D gene unclear. This CDR3 comprises 13 residues. Trimming removed 0 bases at V and 2 bases at J, with 4 bases between. Germline CDR1 is MGHRA and CDR2 is YSYEKL. CDR3 region: CASSQDGNYGYTF. CDR3 DNA: TGCGCCAGCAGCCAAGATGGGAACTATGGCTACACCTTC.

The genes are TRBV7-8 and TRBJ2-7, with unresolved D. The CDR3 consists of 12 residues. Germline V gene sequence: CDR1 SGHVS, CDR2 FQNEAQ. V was clipped by 3 bases and J by 5 bases, with 8 bases between them. The CDR3 coding sequence is TGTGCCAGCAGCTTTGTGGGCAACGAGCAGTACTTC. It is translated as CASSFVGNEQYF.

The chain recombines TRBV2 with TRBJ1-1, with a weak D call TRBD1 (6 bases). CDR1 and CDR2 from the germline V gene are SNHLY and FYNNEI. CDR3 length equals 14 residues. V lost 4 bases to trimming and J lost 4 bases, with 13 bases between them. CDR3 sequence: CASSGPGGTTEAFF. The CDR3 DNA reads as TGTGCCAGCAGTGGACCGGGGGGCACCACTGAAGCTTTCTTT.

The sample holds many counts of this clonotype. This chain joins TRBV20-1 and TRBJ1-1; the match to TRBD1 covers 8 bases. The CDR3 is made up of 15 amino acids. Looked up from germline, CDR1 is DFQATT and CDR2 is SNEGSKA (reference sequence). V lost 5 bases and J lost 1; bases outside the gene matches: 9. For the CDR3, the DNA is TGCAGTGCTGGCCTACCTACAGGGGGGAACACTGAAGCTTTCTTT. Encoded protein: CSAGLPTGGNTEAFF.

The chain carries TRBV25-1 and TRBJ2-1; D is uncertain. Germline V gives CDR1 MGHDK, CDR2 SYGVNS. V lost 2 bases and J 0 bases, leaving 8 bases between the germline ends. The CDR3 runs 15 residues. The CDR3 region has the DNA TGTGCCAGCAGTGAAGCAGGAAGCTCCTACAATGAGCAGTTCTTC. Its translation: CASSEAGSSYNEQFF.